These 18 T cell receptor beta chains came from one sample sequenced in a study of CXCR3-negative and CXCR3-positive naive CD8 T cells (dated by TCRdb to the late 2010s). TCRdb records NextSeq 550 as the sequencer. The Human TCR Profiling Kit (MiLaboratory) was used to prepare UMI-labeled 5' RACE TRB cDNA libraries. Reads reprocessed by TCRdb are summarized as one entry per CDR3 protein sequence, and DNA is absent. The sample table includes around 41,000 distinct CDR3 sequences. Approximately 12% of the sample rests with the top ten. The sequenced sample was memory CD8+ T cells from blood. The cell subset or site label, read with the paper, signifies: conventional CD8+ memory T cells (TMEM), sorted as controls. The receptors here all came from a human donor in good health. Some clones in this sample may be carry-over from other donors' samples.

CDR3 sequence: CASSSGQGFKDEQYF. V gene TRBV7-6 combines with J gene TRBJ2-7; absent DNA, TCRdb's TRBD1 call cannot be checked. The CDR3 is 15 residues long. Germline CDR1 reads SGHVS; CDR2 reads FNYEAQ.

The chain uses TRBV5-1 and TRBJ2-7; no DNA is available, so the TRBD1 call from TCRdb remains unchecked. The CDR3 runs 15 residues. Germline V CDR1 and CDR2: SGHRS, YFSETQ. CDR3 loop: CASSPIGINMDEQYF. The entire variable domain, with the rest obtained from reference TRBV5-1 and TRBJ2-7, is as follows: KAGVTQTPRYLIKTRGQQVTLSCSPISGHRSVSWYQQTPGQGLQFLFEYFSETQRNKGNFPGRFSGRQFSNSRSEMNVSTLELGDSALYLCASSPIGINMDEQYFGPGTRLTVT.

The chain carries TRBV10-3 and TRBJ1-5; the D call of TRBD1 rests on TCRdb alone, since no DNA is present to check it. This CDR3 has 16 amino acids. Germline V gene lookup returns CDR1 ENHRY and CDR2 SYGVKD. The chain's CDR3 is CAISPTEDSYNQPQHF.

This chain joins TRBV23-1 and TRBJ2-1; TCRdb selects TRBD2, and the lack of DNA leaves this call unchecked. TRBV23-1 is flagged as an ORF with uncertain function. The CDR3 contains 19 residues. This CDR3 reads CASSQSHLGLAGIGSEQFF.

The CDR3: CASSLGPGGTF. This chain joins TRBV28 and TRBJ1-2; without DNA, the TCRdb call of TRBD1 cannot be checked. The length of the CDR3 is 11 residues. Looked up from germline, CDR1 is MDHEN and CDR2 is SYDVKM.

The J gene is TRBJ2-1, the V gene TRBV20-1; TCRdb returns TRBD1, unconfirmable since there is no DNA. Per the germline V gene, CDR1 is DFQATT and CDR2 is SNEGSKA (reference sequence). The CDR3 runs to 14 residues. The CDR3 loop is CSALFAGPYNEQFF.

CDR3: CSASPDSAFGYGYTF. This sequence joins TRBV20-1 and TRBJ1-2; the D call of TRBD1 rests on TCRdb alone, since no DNA is present to check it. There are 15 residues in the CDR3. The germline V gene encodes CDR1 DFQATT and CDR2 SNEGSKA (reference sequence).

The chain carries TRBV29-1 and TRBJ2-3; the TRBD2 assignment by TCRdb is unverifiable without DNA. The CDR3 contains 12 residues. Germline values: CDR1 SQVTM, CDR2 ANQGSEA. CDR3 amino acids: CSGTDYGDTQYF.

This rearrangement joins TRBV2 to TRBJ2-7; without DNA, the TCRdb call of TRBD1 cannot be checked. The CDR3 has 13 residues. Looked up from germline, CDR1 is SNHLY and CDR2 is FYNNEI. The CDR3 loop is CATPTGVAAEQYF.

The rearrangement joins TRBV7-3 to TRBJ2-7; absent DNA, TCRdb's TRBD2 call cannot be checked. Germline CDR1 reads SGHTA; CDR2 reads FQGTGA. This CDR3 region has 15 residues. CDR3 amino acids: CASSPSGSGEYEQYF.

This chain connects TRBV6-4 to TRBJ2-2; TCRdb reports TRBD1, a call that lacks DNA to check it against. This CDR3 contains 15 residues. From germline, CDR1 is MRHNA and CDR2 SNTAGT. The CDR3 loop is CASSEGGLNTGELFF.

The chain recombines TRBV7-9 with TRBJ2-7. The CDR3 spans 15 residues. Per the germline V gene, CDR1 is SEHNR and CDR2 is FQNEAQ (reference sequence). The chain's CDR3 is CASSGDSGDSYEQYF.

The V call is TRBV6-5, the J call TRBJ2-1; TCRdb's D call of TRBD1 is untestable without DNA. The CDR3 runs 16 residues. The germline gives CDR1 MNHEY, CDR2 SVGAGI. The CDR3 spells CASSPEERGSYNEQFF.

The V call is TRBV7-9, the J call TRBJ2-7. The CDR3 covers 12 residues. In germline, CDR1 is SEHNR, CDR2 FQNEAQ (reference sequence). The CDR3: CASSPGPYEQYF.

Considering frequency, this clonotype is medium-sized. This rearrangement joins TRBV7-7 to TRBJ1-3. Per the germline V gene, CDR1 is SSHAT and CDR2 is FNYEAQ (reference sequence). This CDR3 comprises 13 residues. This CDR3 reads CASSLGPGNTIYF.

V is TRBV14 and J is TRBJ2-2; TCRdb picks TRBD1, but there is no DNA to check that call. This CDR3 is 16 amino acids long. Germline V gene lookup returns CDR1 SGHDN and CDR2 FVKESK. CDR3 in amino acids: CASSQVEQGVTGELFF.

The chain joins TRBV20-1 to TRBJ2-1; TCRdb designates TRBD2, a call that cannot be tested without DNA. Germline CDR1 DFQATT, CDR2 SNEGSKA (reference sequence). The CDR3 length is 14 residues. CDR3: CSASQGTRITEQFF.

CDR3 in amino acids: CASSPTGGPYYGYTF. The V call is TRBV19, the J call TRBJ1-2; as DNA is missing, the TRBD1 call by TCRdb cannot be tested. Germline V CDR1 and CDR2: LNHDA, SQIVND (reference sequence). There are 15 residues in the CDR3. The whole variable domain, remainder taken from reference TRBV19 and TRBJ1-2, is DGGITQSPKYLFRKEGQNVTLSCEQNLNHDAMYWYRQDPGQGLRLIYYSQIVNDFQKGDIAEGYSVSREKKESFPLTVTSAQKNPTAFYLCASSPTGGPYYGYTFGSGTRLTVV.